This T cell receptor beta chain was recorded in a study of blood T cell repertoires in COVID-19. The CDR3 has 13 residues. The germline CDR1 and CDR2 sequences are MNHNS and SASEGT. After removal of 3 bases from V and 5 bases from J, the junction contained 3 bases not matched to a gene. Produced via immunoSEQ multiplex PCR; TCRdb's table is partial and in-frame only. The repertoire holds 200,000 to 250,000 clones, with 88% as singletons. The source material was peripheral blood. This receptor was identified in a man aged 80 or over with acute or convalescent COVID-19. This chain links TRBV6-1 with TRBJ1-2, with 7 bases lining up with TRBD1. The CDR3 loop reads CASSEGRGYGYTF. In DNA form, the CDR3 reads TGTGCCAGCAGTGAGGGCAGGGGGTATGGCTACACCTTC.